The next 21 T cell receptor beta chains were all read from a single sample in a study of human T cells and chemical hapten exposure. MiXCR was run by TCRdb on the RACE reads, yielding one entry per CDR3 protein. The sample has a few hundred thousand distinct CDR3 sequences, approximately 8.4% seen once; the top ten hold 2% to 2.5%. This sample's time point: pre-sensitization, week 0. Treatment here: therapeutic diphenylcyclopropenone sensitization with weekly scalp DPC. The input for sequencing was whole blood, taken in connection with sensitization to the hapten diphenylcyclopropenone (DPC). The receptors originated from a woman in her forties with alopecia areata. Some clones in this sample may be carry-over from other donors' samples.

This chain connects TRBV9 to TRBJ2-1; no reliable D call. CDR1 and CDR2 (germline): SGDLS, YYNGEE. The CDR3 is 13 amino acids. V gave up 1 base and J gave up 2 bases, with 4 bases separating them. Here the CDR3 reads CASSVNTYNEQFF. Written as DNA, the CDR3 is TGTGCCAGCAGCGTAAACACCTACAATGAGCAGTTCTTC.

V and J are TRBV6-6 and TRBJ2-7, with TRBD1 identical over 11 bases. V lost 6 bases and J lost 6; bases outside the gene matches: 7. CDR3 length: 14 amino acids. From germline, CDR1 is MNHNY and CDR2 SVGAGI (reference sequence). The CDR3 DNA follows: TGTGCCAGCAGACTCCGGGACAGGGGGGTCGAGCAGTACTTC. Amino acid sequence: CASRLRDRGVEQYF.

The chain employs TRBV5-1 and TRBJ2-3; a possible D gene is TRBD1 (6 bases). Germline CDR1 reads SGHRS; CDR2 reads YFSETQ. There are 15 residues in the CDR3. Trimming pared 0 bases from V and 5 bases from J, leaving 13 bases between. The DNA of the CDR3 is TGCGCCAGCAGCTTGGCCCCACAGGGCGGAGATACGCAGTATTTT. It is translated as CASSLAPQGGDTQYF. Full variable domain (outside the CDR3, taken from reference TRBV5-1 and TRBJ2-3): KAGVTQTPRYLIKTRGQQVTLSCSPISGHRSVSWYQQTPGQGLQFLFEYFSETQRNKGNFPGRFSGRQFSNSRSEMNVSTLELGDSALYLCASSLAPQGGDTQYFGPGTRLTVL.

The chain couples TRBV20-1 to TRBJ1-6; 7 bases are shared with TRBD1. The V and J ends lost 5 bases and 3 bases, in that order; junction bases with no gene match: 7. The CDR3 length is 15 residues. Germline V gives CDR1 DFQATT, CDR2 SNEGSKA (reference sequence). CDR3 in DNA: TGCAGTGCTTTATTGGGGGACAGCTATAATTCACCCCTCCACTTT. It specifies CSALLGDSYNSPLHF.

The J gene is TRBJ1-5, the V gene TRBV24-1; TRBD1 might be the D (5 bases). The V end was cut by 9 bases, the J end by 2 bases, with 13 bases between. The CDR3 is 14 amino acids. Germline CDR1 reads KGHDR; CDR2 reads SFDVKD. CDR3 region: CATGSGSGNQPQHF. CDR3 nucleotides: TGTGCCACCGGATCAGGGAGCGGCAATCAGCCCCAGCATTTT.

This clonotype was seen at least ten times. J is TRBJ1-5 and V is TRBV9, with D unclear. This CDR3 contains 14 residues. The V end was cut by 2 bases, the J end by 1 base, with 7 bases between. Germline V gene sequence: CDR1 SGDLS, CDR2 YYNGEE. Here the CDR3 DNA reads TGTGCCAGCAGCGTGGATGGGAGCAATCAGCCCCAGCATTTT. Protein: CASSVDGSNQPQHF.

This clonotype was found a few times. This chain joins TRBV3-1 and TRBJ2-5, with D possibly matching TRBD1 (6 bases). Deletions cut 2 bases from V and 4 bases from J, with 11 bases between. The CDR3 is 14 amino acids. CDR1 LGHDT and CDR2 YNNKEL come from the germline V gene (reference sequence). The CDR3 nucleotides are TGTGCCAGCAGCCAACTACAGGGTCGAGAGACCCAGTACTTC. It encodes CASSQLQGRETQYF.

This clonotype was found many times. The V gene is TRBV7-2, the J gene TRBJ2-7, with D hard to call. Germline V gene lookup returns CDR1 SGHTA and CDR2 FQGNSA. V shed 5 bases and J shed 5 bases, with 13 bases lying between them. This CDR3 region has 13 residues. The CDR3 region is CASSPPSRDEQYF. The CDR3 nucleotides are TGTGCCAGCAGCCCTCCGAGTCGCGACGAGCAGTACTTC.

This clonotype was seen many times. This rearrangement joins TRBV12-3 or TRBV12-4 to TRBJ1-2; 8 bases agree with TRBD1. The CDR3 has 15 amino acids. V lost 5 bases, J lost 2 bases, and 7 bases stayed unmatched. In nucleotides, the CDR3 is TGTGCCAGCAGTCCAGGGACAGGCGTCAACTATGGCTACACCTTC. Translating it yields CASSPGTGVNYGYTF.

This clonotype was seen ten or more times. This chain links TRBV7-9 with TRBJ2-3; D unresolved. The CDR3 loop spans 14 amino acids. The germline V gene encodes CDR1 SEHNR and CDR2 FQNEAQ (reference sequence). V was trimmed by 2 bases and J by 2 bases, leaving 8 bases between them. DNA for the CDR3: TGTGCCAGCAGCTTATCAGTCTCCACAGATACGCAGTATTTT. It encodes CASSLSVSTDTQYF.

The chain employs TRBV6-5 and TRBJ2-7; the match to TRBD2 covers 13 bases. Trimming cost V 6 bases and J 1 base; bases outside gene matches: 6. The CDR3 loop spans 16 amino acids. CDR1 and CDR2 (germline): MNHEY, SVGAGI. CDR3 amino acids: CASSGLAGAGSYEQYF. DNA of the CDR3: TGTGCCAGCAGCGGACTAGCGGGAGCAGGGTCCTACGAGCAGTACTTC.

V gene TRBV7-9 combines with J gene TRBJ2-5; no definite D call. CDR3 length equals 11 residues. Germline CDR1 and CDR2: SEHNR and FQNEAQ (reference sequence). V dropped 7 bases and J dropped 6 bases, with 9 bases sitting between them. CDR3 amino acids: CASTFEKTQYF. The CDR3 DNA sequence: TGTGCCAGCACCTTTGAGAAGACCCAGTACTTC.

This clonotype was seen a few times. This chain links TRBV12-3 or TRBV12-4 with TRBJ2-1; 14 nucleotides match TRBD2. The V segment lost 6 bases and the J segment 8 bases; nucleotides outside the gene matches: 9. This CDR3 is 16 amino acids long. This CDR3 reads CASSYGTSGGGYEQFF. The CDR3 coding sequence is TGTGCCAGCAGCTATGGGACTAGCGGGGGAGGGTATGAGCAGTTCTTC.

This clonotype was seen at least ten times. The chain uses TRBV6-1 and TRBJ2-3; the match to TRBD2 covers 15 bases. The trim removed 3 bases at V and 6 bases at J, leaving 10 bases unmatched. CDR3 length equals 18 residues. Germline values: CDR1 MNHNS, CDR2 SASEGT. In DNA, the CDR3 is TGTGCCAGCAGTGACTGGACTAGCGGGAGGGCCGTTGCGGATACGCAGTATTTT. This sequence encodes CASSDWTSGRAVADTQYF.

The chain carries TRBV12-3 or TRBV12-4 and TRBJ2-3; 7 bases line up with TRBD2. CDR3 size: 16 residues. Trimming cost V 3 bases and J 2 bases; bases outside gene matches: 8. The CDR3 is CASSFGGSGVTDTQYF. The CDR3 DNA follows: TGTGCCAGCAGTTTCGGGGGGAGCGGGGTCACAGATACGCAGTATTTT.

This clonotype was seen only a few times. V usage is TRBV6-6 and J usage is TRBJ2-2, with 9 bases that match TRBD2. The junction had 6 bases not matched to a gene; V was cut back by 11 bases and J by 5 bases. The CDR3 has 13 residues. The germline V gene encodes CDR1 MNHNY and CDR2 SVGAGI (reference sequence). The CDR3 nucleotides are TGTGCCGGAGGACTAGCGCCGACCGGGGAGCTGTTTTTT. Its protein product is CAGGLAPTGELFF.

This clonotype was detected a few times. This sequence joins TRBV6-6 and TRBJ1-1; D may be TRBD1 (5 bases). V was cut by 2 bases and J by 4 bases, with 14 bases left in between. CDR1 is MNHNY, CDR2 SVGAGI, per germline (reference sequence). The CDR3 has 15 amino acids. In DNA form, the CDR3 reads TGTGCCAGCAGTTACCCTGGGGGGACCTCCACTGAAGCTTTCTTT. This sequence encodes CASSYPGGTSTEAFF.

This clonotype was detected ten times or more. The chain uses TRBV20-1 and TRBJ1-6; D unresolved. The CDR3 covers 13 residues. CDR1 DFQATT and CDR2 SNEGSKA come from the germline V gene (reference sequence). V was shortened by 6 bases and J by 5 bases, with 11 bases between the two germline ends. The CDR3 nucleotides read TGCAGTGCCCCCTCAGCAGATAATTCACCCCTCCACTTT. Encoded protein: CSAPSADNSPLHF.

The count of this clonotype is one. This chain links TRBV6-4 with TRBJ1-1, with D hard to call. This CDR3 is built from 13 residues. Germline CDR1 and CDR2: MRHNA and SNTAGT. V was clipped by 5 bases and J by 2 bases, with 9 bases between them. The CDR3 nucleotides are TGTGCCAGCAGTACTCGGGGAAACACTGAAGCTTTCTTT. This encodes CASSTRGNTEAFF.

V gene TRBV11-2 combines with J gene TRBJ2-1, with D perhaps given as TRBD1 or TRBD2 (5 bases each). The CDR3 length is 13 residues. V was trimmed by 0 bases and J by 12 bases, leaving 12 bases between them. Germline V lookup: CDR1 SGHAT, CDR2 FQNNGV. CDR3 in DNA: TGTGCCAGCAGCTTAGAGGCGGCAGGGAGGCAGTTCTTC. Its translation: CASSLEAAGRQFF.

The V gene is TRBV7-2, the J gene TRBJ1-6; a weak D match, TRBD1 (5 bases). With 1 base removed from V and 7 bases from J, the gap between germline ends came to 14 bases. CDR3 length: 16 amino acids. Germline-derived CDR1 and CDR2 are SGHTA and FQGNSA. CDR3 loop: CASSLVGVVGNSPLHF. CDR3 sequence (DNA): TGTGCCAGCAGCTTAGTGGGGGTGGTAGGAAATTCACCCCTCCACTTT. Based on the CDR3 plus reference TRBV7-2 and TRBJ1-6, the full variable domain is GAGVSQSPSNKVTEKGKDVELRCDPISGHTALYWYRQSLGQGLEFLIYFQGNSAPDKSGLPSDRFSAERTGGSVSTLTIQRTQQEDSAVYLCASSLVGVVGNSPLHFGNGTRLTVT.